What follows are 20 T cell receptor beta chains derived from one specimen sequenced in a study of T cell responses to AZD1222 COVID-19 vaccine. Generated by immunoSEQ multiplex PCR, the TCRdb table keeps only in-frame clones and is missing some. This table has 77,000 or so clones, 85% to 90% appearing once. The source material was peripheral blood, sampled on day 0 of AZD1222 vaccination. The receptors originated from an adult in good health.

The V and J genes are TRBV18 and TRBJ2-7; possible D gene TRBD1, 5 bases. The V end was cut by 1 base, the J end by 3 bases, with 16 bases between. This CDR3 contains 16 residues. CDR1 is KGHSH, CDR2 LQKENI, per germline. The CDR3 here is CASSPRRSAGIYEQYF. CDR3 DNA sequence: TGTGCCAGCTCACCACGGCGGTCCGCAGGGATCTACGAGCAGTACTTC.

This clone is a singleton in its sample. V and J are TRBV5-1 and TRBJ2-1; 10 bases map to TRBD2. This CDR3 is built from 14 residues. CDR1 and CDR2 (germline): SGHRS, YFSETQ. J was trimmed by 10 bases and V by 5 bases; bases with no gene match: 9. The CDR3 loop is CASRPEAGGPEQFF. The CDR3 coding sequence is TGCGCCAGCAGGCCTGAAGCGGGAGGGCCAGAGCAGTTCTTC.

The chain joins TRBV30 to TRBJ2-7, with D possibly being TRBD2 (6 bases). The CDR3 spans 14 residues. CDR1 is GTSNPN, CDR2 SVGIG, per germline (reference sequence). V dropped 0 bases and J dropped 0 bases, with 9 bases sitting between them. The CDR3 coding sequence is TGTGCCTGGAGTGTGGGCGGGGCCTCCTACGAGCAGTACTTC. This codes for CAWSVGGASYEQYF. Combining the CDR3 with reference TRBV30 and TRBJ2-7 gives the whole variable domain SQTIHQWPATLVQPVGSPLSLECTVEGTSNPNLYWYRQAAGRGLQLLFYSVGIGQISSEVPQNLSASRPQDRQFILSSKKLLLSDSGFYLCAWSVGGASYEQYFGPGTRLTVT.

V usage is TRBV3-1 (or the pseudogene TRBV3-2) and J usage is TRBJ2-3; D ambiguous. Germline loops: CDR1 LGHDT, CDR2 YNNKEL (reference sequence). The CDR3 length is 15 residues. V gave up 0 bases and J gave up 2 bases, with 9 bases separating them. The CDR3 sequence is CASSQEIGSTDTQYF. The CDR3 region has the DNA TGTGCCAGCAGCCAAGAAATAGGATCCACAGATACGCAGTATTTT.

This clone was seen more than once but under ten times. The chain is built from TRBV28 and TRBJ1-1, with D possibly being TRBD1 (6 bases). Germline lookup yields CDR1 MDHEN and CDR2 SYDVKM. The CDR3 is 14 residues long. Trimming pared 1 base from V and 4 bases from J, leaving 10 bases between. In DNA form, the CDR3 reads TGTGCCAGCAGTTTATCCGGGACAAGCACTGAAGCTTTCTTT. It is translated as CASSLSGTSTEAFF.

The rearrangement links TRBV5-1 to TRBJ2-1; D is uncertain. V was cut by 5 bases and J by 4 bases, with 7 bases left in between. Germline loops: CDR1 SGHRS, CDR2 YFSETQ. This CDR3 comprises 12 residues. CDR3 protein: CASREPYNEQFF. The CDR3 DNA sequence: TGCGCCAGCAGAGAACCATACAATGAGCAGTTCTTC.

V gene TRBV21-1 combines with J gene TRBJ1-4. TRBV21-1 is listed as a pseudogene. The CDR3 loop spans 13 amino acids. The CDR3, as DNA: TGTGCCAGCAGCGTCAACGGGTTAGAAAAACTGTTTTTT. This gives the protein CASSVNGLEKLFF.

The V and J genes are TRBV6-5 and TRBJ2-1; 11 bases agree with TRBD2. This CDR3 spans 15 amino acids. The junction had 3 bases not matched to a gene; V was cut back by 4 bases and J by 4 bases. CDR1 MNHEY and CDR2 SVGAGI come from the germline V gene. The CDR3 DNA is TGTGCCAGCAGTTCCAGGACTAGCGGGTACAATGAGCAGTTCTTC. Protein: CASSSRTSGYNEQFF.

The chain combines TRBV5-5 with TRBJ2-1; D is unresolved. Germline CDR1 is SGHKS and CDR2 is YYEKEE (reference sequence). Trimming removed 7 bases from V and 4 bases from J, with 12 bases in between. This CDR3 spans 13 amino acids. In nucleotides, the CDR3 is TGTGCCAGCTCCTTGCAGTTATACAATGAGCAGTTCTTC. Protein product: CASSLQLYNEQFF.

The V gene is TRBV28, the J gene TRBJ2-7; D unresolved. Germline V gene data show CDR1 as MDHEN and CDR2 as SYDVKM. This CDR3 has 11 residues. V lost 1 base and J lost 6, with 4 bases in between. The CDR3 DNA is TGTGCCAGCAGTTTATTGCTCGAGCAGTACTTC. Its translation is CASSLLLEQYF.

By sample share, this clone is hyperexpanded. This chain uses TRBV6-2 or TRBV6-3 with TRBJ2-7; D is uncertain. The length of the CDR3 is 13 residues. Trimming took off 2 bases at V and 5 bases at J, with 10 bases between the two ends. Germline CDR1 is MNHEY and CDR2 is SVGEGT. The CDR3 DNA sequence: TGTGCCAGCAGTTACGGGCTGGGGAACGAGCAGTACTTC. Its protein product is CASSYGLGNEQYF.

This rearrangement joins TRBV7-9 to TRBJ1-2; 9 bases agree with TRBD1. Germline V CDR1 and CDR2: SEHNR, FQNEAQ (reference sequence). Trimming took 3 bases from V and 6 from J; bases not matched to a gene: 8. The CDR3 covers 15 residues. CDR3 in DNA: TGTGCCAGCAGCTTGGGGACAGGGTGGGAGGATGGCTACACCTTC. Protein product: CASSLGTGWEDGYTF. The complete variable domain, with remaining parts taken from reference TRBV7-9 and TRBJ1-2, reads DTGVSQNPRHKITKRGQNVTFRCDPISEHNRLYWYRQTLGQGPEFLTYFQNEAQLEKSRLLSDRFSAERPKGSFSTLEIQRTEQGDSAMYLCASSLGTGWEDGYTFGSGTRLTVV.

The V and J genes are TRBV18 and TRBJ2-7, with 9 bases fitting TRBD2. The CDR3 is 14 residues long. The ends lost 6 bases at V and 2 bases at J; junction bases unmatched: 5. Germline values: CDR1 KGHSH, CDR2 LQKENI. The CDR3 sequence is CASSRLAGPYEQYF. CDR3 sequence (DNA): TGTGCCAGCTCCCGCCTAGCGGGGCCCTACGAGCAGTACTTC. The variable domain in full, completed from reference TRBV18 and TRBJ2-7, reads NAGVMQNPRHLVRRRGQEARLRCSPMKGHSHVYWYRQLPEEGLKFMVYLQKENIIDESGMPKERFSAEFPKEGPSILRIQQVVRGDSAAYFCASSRLAGPYEQYFGPGTRLTVT.

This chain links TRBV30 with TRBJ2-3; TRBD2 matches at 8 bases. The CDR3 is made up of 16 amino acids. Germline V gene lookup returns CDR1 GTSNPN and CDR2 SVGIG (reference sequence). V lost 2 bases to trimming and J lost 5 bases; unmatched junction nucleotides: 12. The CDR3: CAWSPYGRESGDTQYF. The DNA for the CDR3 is TGTGCCTGGAGTCCCTACGGGAGGGAGAGTGGAGATACGCAGTATTTT.

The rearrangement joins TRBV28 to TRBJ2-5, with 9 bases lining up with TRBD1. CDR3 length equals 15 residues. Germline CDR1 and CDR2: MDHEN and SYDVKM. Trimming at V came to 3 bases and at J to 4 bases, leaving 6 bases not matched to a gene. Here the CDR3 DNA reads TGTGCCAGCAGTTTCGGTGGACAGGGGCGAGAGACCCAGTACTTC. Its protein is CASSFGGQGRETQYF.

DNA of the CDR3: TGTGCCAGCAGTTTTTATCGGGGACAGGGGGGCGCTGGGGCCAACGTCCTGACTTTC. It yields the protein CASSFYRGQGGAGANVLTF. This rearrangement joins TRBV28 to TRBJ2-6; 11 positions agree with TRBD1. The CDR3 runs to 19 residues. Germline values: CDR1 MDHEN, CDR2 SYDVKM. The V segment lost 3 bases and the J segment 2 bases; nucleotides outside the gene matches: 9.

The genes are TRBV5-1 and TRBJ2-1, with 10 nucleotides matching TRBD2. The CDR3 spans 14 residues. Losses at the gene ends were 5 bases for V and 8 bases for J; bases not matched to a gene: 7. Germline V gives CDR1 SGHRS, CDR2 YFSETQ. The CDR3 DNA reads TGCGCCAGCAGTCTAGGACTAGCGGAGTATGAGCAGTTCTTC. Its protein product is CASSLGLAEYEQFF. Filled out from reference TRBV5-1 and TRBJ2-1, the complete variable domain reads KAGVTQTPRYLIKTRGQQVTLSCSPISGHRSVSWYQQTPGQGLQFLFEYFSETQRNKGNFPGRFSGRQFSNSRSEMNVSTLELGDSALYLCASSLGLAEYEQFFGPGTRLTVL.

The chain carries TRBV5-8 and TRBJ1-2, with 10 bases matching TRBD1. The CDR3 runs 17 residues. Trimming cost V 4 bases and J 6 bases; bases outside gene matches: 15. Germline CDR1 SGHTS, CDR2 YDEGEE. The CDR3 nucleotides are TGTGCCAGCAGCCCGTTACCGGGACAGGGGCCCCGTAATGGCTACACCTTC. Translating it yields CASSPLPGQGPRNGYTF.

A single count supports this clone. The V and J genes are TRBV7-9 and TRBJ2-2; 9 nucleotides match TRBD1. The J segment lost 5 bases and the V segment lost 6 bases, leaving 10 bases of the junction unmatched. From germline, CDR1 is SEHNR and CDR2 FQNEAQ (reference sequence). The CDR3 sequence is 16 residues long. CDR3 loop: CASSLPGQGRTGELFF. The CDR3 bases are TGTGCCAGCAGTCTGCCGGGACAGGGAAGAACCGGGGAGCTGTTTTTT.

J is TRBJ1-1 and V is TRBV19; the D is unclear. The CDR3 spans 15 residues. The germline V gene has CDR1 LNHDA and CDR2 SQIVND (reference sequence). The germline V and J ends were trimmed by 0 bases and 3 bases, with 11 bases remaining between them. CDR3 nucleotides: TGTGCCAGTAGTATAGAGGGTGTTCCGGACACTGAAGCTTTCTTT. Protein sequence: CASSIEGVPDTEAFF.